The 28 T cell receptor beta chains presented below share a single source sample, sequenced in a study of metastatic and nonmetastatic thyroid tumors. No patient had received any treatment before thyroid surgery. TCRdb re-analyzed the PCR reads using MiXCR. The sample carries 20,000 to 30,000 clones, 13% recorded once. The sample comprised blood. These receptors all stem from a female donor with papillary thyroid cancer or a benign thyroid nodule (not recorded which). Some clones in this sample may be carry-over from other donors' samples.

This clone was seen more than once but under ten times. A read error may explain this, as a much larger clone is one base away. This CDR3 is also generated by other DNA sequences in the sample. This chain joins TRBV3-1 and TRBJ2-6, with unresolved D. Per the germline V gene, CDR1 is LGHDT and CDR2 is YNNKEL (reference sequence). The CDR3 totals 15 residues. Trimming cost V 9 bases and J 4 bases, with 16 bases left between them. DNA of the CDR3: TGTGCCAGTCGGCCGTGGGCATCCGGGGCCAACGTCCTGACTTTC. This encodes CASRPWASGANVLTF.

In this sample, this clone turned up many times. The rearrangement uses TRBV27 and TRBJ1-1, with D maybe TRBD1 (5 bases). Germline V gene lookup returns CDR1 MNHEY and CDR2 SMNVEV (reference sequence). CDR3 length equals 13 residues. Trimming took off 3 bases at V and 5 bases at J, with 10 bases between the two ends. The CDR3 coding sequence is TGTGCCAGCAGTTTTTCGGGGCGGACTGAAGCTTTCTTT. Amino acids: CASSFSGRTEAFF.

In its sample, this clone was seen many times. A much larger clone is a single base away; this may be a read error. CDR3 region: CATSDLNRGGELFF. The CDR3, as DNA: TGTGCCACCAGTGACCTCAACAGGGGAGGGGAGCTGTTTTTT. The chain links TRBV24-1 to TRBJ2-2, with 7 bases fitting TRBD1. Germline CDR1 is KGHDR and CDR2 is SFDVKD. With V trimmed by 4 bases and J by 8 bases, 6 bases remained unmatched. The CDR3 sequence is 14 residues long.

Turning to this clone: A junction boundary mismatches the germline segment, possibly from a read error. The DNA of the CDR3 is TGTGCCAGCTCACCACGGACTAGCGGGGCTTCCTACAATGAGCGGTTCTTC. Translating gives CASSPRTSGASYNERFF. This sequence joins TRBV18 and TRBJ2-1; 12 positions agree with TRBD2. The CDR3 sequence is 17 residues long. CDR1 is KGHSH and CDR2 is LQKENI in the germline V gene.

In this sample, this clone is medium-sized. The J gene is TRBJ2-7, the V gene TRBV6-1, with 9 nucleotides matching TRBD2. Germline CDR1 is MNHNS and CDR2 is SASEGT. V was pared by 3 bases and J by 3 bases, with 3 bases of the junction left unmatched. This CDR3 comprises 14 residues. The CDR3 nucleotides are TGTGCCAGCAGTGAGACTAGCGGTTTCTACGAGCAGTACTTC. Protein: CASSETSGFYEQYF.

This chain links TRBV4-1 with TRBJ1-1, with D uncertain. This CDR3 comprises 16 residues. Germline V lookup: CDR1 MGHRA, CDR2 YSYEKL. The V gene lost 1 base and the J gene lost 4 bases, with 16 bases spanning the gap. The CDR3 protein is CASSQATGVRPTEAFF. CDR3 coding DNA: TGCGCCAGCAGCCAAGCTACGGGAGTGAGACCCACTGAAGCTTTCTTT.

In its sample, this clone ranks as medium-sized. CDR3 sequence: CSARVPGGDEQFF. The CDR3 bases are TGCAGTGCTAGGGTCCCCGGGGGCGATGAGCAGTTCTTC. This sequence joins TRBV20-1 and TRBJ2-1; D is tentatively TRBD1 or TRBD2 (6 bases each). The CDR3 totals 13 residues. The ends were cut back, 3 bases at V and 8 bases at J, with 14 bases in the middle. Germline V gene sequence: CDR1 DFQATT, CDR2 SNEGSKA (reference sequence).

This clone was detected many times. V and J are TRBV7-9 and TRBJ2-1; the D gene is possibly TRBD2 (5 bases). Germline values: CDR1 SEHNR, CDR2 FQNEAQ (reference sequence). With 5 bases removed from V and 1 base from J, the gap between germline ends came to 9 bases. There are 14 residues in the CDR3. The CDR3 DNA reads TGTGCCAGCAGCGATGGACTGTCCTACAATGAGCAGTTCTTC. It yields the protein CASSDGLSYNEQFF. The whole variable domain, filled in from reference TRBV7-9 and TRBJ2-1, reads DTGVSQNPRHKITKRGQNVTFRCDPISEHNRLYWYRQTLGQGPEFLTYFQNEAQLEKSRLLSDRFSAERPKGSFSTLEIQRTEQGDSAMYLCASSDGLSYNEQFFGPGTRLTVL.

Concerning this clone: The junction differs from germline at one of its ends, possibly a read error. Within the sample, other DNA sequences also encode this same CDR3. The CDR3 sequence is CASSLGFPPQETQYF. The CDR3 DNA sequence: TGTGCGAGCAGTCTGGGTTTTCCCCCCCAAGAGACCCAGTACTTC. This sequence joins TRBV6-2 or TRBV6-3 and TRBJ2-5; D gene uncertain. This CDR3 has 15 residues. The V gene's germline CDR1 is MNHEY and CDR2 SVGEGT.

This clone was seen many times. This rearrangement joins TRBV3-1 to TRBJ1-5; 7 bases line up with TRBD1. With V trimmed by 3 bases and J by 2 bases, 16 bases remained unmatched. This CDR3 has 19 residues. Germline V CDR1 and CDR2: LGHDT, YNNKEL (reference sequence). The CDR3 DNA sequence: TGTGCCAGCAGCCATATACCCAAGGGCAGGGGGGGGTGCAATCAGCCCCAGCATTTT. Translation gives CASSHIPKGRGGCNQPQHF.

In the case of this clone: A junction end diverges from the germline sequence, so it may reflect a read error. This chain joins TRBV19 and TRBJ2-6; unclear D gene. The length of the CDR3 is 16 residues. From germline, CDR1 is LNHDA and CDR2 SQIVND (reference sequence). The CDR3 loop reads CASSIRRNSWANVLTF. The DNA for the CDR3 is TGTGCCAGTAGTATAAGAAGGAATTCTTGGGCCAACGTCCTTACTTTC.

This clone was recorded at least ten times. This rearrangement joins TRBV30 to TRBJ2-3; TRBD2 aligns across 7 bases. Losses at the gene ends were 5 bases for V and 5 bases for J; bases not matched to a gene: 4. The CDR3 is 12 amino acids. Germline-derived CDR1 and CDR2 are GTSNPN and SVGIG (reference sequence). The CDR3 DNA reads TGTGCCTGGGGGGACTATAAAGATACGCAGTATTTT. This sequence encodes CAWGDYKDTQYF. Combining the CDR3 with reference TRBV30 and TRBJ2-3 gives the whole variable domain SQTIHQWPATLVQPVGSPLSLECTVEGTSNPNLYWYRQAAGRGLQLLFYSVGIGQISSEVPQNLSASRPQDRQFILSSKKLLLSDSGFYLCAWGDYKDTQYFGPGTRLTVL.

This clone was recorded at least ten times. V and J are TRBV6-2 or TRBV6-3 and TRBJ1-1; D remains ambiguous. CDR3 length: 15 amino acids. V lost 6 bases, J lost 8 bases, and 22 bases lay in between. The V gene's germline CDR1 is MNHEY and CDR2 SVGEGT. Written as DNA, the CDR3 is TGTGCCAGCAGCCTAGGCGACAAAAGGGAGGTCGAAGCTTTCTTT. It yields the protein CASSLGDKREVEAFF.

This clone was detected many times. The CDR3 protein is CASSLPGQANTEAFF. The CDR3 nucleotides read TGTGCCAGCAGCTTACCAGGACAGGCTAACACTGAAGCTTTCTTT. The genes are TRBV7-2 and TRBJ1-1, with TRBD1 matching 7 bases. This CDR3 spans 15 amino acids. The trim removed 2 bases at V and 2 bases at J, leaving 5 bases unmatched. Per the germline V gene, CDR1 is SGHTA and CDR2 is FQGNSA.

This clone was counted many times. CDR3 amino acids: CASSSRGLAGEGPRDTQYF. The CDR3 nucleotides are TGTGCCAGCAGCTCCAGGGGGCTAGCGGGAGAAGGGCCGAGAGATACGCAGTATTTT. The chain couples TRBV3-2 to TRBJ2-3; the D call TRBD2 from the table was never checked on the DNA. TRBV3-2 is termed a pseudogene. The CDR3 runs 19 residues.

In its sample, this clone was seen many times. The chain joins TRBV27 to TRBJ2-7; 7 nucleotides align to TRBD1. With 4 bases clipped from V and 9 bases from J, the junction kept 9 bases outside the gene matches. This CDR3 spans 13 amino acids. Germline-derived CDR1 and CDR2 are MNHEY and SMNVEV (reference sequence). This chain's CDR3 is CASSWTQKGAQYF. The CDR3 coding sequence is TGTGCCAGCAGTTGGACCCAAAAGGGGGCGCAGTACTTC.

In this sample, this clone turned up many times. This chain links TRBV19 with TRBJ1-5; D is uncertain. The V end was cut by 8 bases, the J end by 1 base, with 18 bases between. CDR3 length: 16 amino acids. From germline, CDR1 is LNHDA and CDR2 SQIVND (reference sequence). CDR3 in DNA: TGTGCCAGTGACTCGGCTCTACTACTCAGCAATCAGCCCCAGCATTTT. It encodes CASDSALLLSNQPQHF.

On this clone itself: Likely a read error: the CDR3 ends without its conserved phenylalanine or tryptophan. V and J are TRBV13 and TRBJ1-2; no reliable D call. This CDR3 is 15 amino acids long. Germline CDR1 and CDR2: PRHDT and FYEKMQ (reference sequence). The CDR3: CAISSRGRSDYGYTL. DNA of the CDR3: TGTGCCATCAGCTCAAGAGGCAGATCCGACTATGGCTACACCCTC.

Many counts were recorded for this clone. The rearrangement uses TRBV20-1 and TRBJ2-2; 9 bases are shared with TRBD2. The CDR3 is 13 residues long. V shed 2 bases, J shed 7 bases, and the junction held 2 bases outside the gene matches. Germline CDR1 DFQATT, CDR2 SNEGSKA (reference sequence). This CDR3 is CSARQRGDGELFF. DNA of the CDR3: TGCAGTGCTAGACAGCGGGGGGACGGGGAGCTGTTTTTT.

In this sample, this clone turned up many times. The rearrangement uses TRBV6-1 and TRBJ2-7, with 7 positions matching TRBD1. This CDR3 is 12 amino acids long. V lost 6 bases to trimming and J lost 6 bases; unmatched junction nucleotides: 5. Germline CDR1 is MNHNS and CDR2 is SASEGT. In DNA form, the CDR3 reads TGTGCCAGCAGGTGGACAGGTATCGAGCAGTACTTC. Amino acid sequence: CASRWTGIEQYF.

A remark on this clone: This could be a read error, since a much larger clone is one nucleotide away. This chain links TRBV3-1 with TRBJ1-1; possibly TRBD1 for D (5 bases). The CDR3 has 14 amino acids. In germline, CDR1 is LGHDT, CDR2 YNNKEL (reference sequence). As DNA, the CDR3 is TGTGCCAGCAGCCAAGTTGGGGGGAACACTGAAGCTTCCTTT. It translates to CASSQVGGNTEASF.

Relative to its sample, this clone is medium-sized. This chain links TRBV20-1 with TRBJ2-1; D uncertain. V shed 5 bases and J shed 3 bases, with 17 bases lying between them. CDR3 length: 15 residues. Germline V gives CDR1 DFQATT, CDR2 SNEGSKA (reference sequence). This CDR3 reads CSARQVLTDYNEQFF. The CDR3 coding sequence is TGCAGTGCTCGGCAGGTCCTGACCGACTACAATGAGCAGTTCTTC.

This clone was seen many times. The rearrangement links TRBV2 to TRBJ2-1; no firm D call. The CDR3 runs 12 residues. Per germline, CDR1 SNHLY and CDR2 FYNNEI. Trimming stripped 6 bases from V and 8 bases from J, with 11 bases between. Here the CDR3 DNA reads TGTGCCAGCAGGTACTCCGGCCATGAGCAGTTCTTC. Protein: CASRYSGHEQFF.

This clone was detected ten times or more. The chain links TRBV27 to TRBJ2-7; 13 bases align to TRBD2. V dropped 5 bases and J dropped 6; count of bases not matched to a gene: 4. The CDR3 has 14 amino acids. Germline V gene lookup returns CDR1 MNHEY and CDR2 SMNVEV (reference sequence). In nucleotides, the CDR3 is TGTGCCAGCAGTAAACTAGCGGGAGGGGCCGAGCAGTACTTC. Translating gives CASSKLAGGAEQYF.

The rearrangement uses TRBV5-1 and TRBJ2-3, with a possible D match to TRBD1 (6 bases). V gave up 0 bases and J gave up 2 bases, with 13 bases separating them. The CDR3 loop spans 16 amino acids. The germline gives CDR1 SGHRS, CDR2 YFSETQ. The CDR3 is CASSLAFGQYTDTQYF. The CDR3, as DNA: TGCGCCAGCAGCTTGGCCTTCGGACAGTACACAGATACGCAGTATTTT.

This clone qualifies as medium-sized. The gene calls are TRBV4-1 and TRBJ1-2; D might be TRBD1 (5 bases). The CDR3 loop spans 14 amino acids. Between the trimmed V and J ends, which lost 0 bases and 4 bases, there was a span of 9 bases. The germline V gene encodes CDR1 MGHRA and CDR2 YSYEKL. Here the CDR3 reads CASSQEWGTYGYTF. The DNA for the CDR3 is TGCGCCAGCAGCCAAGAGTGGGGGACCTATGGCTACACCTTC.

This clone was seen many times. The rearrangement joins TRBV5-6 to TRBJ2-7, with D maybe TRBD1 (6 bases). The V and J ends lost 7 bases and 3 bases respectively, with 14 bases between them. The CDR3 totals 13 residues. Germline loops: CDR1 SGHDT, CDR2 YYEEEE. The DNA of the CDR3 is TGTGCCAGCCGCAGGGGAAATAACTACGAGCAGTACTTC. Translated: CASRRGNNYEQYF.

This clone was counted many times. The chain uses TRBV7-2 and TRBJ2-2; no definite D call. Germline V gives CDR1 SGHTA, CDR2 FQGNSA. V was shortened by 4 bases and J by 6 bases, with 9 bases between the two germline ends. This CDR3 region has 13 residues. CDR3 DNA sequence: TGTGCCAGCAGCTACTTAGTTTCCGGGGAGCTGTTTTTT. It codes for CASSYLVSGELFF.